The rows below give T cell receptor beta chains drawn from one sample of a study of shared T cell receptors in the human thymus. Here immunoSEQ multiplex PCR was the method, and the copy in TCRdb shows in-frame clones only, minus some. This table has 650,000 to 950,000 clones, 75% to 90% appearing once. This same sample was also part of a study on human thymus T cells.

Sequenced: thymocytes. These receptors all come from a girl in the first two years of life with a congenital heart defect. Both conserved end residues are part of each CDR3. Fields, in order: J gene, clone size, D gene, V gene, CDR3 protein, CDR3 DNA. The D gene is left open where the match is weak. Size tells how often a clone was seen (once, few, many) or the class of an expanded clone, and some rows leave it out.

TRBJ1-2,-,-,TRBV7-9,CASSLGQLNYGYTF,TGTGCCAGCAGCTTAGGACAGCTAAACTATGGCTACACCTTC
TRBJ2-5,-,TRBD2,TRBV4-3,CASSRFPTEAHVAGGREETQYF,TGCGCCAGCAGCCGATTCCCCACGGAAGCCCACGTGGCGGGGGGGCGGGAAGAGACCCAGTACTTC
TRBJ1-5,-,TRBD1,TRBV5-1,CASSLEAGGEPQHF,TGCGCCAGCAGCTTGGAGGCAGGGGGTGAGCCCCAGCATTTT
TRBJ2-3,-,-,TRBV30,CAWIPPVRKPYTDTQYF,TGTGCCTGGATTCCCCCGGTCCGAAAACCCTACACAGATACGCAGTATTTT
TRBJ1-1,-,-,TRBV6-1,CASSEGQNTEAFF,TGTGCCAGCAGTGAAGGGCAGAACACTGAAGCTTTCTTT
TRBJ1-1,-,-,TRBV5-8,CASTTGGGHGRGTEAFF,TGTGCCAGCACCACGGGGGGAGGACATGGCCGCGGTACTGAAGCTTTCTTT
TRBJ1-5,-,TRBD1,TRBV27,CASGDRGTGNQPQHF,TGTGCCAGCGGAGACAGGGGCACGGGCAATCAGCCCCAGCATTTT
TRBJ1-3,-,TRBD1,TRBV5-5,CASSAGTGKRVEKDTIYF,TGTGCCAGCAGCGCCGGGACAGGGAAAAGAGTGGAAAAGGACACCATATATTTT
TRBJ1-1,-,TRBD1,TRBV11-2,CASSLKGGKGNTEAFF,TGTGCCAGCAGCTTAAAAGGGGGCAAGGGGAACACTGAAGCTTTCTTT
TRBJ2-2,-,-,TRBV6-6,CANARDKNTGELFF,TGTGCCAACGCCCGGGACAAGAACACCGGGGAGCTGTTTTTT
TRBJ2-3,few,-,TRBV9,CASSVRGRGGTDTQYF,TGTGCCAGCAGCGTTAGGGGGCGGGGGGGCACAGATACGCAGTATTTT
TRBJ2-2,-,-,TRBV10-3,CATKLQGPGELFF,TGTGCCACCAAACTACAGGGTCCCGGGGAGCTGTTTTTT
TRBJ1-1,once,-,TRBV28,CASSSLMWSTENTEAFF,TGTGCCAGCAGTTCCCTTATGTGGTCAACAGAGAACACTGAAGCTTTCTTT
TRBJ2-3,-,TRBD1,TRBV11-3,CASRRQGEDTQYF,TGTGCCAGCAGGCGACAGGGGGAGGATACGCAGTATTTT
TRBJ2-6,-,-,TRBV9,CASSPGYSGANVLTF,TGTGCCAGCAGCCCCGGGTACTCTGGGGCCAACGTCCTGACTTTC
TRBJ1-2,-,TRBD1,TRBV5-1,CASSADRGRIRNYGYTF,TGCGCCAGCAGCGCCGACAGGGGCCGAATTCGAAACTATGGCTACACCTTC
TRBJ2-3,-,TRBD2,TRBV9,CASSVGLAGLLTSTDTQYF,TGTGCCAGCAGCGTGGGGCTAGCGGGGTTGTTAACTAGCACAGATACGCAGTATTTT
TRBJ2-5,-,TRBD1,TRBV5-1,CASSLHRGWQETQYF,TGCGCCAGCAGCTTGCACAGGGGGTGGCAAGAGACCCAGTACTTC
TRBJ2-3,-,-,TRBV19,CASTSFFRGGVADTQYF,TGTGCCAGTACAAGTTTTTTTCGAGGGGGGGTAGCAGATACGCAGTATTTT
TRBJ1-6,-,TRBD1,TRBV2,CASSEPRTGGYNSPLHF,TGTGCCAGCAGTGAACCCAGGACAGGCGGCTATAATTCACCCCTCCACTTT
TRBJ2-1,-,-,TRBV11-2,CASSPALAVRFF,TGTGCCAGCAGCCCTGCCCTAGCAGTTCGTTTCTTC
TRBJ2-1,-,TRBD2,TRBV7-2,CASSLGTSSYNEQFF,TGTGCCAGCAGCTTAGGGACTAGCTCCTACAATGAGCAGTTCTTC
TRBJ2-1,-,TRBD2,TRBV2,CASSDQRGFNEQFF,TGTGCCAGCAGTGACCAGCGGGGATTCAATGAGCAGTTCTTC
TRBJ2-5,-,-,TRBV14,CASSQGRASQETQYF,TGTGCCAGCAGCCAGGGCAGGGCGAGTCAAGAGACCCAGTACTTC
TRBJ2-2,-,-,TRBV7-3,CASSLNRANTGELFF,TGTGCCAGCAGCTTAAACAGAGCAAACACCGGGGAGCTGTTTTTT
TRBJ1-1,-,-,TRBV2,CASSGYRGTEAFF,TGTGCCAGCAGTGGTTATAGGGGCACTGAAGCTTTCTTT
TRBJ2-2,-,TRBD2,TRBV27,CASRTSGGPNTGELFF,TGTGCCAGCAGGACTAGCGGGGGCCCGAACACCGGGGAGCTGTTTTTT
TRBJ2-7,once,TRBD2,TRBV7-9,CASSHTSGNSYEQYF,TGTGCCAGCAGCCACACTAGCGGTAACTCCTACGAGCAGTACTTC
TRBJ2-1,-,-,TRBV7-9,CASRSTGKGEQFF,TGTGCCAGCAGGTCAACAGGGAAGGGTGAGCAGTTCTTC
TRBJ2-5,-,-,TRBV5-6,CASSCRRASQETQYF,TGTGCCAGCAGCTGTAGGAGGGCATCTCAAGAGACCCAGTACTTC
TRBJ2-1,-,TRBD1,TRBV7-2,CASSSGQGAYANEQFF,TGTGCCAGCAGCTCCGGCCAGGGGGCGTACGCGAATGAGCAGTTCTTC
TRBJ2-1,-,TRBD1,TRBV7-9,CASSPLSTLRTGDSAEQFF,TGTGCCAGCAGCCCACTTTCTACCCTCCGGACAGGGGATAGCGCTGAGCAGTTCTTC
TRBJ2-4,few,TRBD2,TRBV7-9,CASSLGGRTSGGIQYF,TGTGCCAGCAGCTTAGGGGGGAGGACTAGCGGCGGCATTCAGTACTTC
TRBJ2-5,-,TRBD2,TRBV28,CASSARDSGGEETQYF,TGTGCCAGCAGTGCCCGTGATAGCGGGGGGGAAGAGACCCAGTACTTC
TRBJ2-7,-,-,TRBV18,CASSTINNKGDSYEQYF,TGTGCCAGCTCAACGATAAACAACAAGGGGGATTCCTACGAGCAGTACTTC
TRBJ1-5,once,-,TRBV6-6,CASTRQGAQPQHF,TGTGCCAGCACCAGACAAGGGGCTCAGCCCCAGCATTTT
TRBJ2-5,-,TRBD2,TRBV27,CASLDVSGGRYGTQYF,TGTGCCAGCTTAGACGTGAGCGGGGGGCGATACGGGACCCAGTACTTC
TRBJ2-2,-,-,TRBV21-1,CASPRTSEHSPTGELFF,TGTGCCAGCCCTCGGACTAGCGAACACTCTCCCACCGGGGAGCTGTTTTTT
TRBJ1-1,-,TRBD1,TRBV7-6,CASSVRGQGNTEAFF,TGTGCCAGCAGCGTACGCGGACAGGGGAACACTGAAGCTTTCTTT
TRBJ2-7,-,-,TRBV10-3,CAISESPRGSDYEQYF,TGTGCCATCAGTGAGTCTCCCAGGGGATCCGACTACGAGCAGTACTTC
TRBJ1-4,few,TRBD1,TRBV6-5,CASSAGTGGNEKLFF,TGTGCCAGCAGTGCAGGGACAGGGGGAAATGAAAAACTGTTTTTT
TRBJ2-3,-,TRBD2,TRBV28,CASSLGASGGAKATDTQYF,TGTGCCAGCAGTTTAGGGGCTAGCGGGGGGGCCAAGGCGACAGATACGCAGTATTTT
TRBJ2-1,-,-,TRBV7-3,CASSSSHPGTLLGRYNEQFF,TGTGCCAGCAGCTCCAGTCACCCCGGGACTCTATTAGGGCGATACAATGAGCAGTTCTTC